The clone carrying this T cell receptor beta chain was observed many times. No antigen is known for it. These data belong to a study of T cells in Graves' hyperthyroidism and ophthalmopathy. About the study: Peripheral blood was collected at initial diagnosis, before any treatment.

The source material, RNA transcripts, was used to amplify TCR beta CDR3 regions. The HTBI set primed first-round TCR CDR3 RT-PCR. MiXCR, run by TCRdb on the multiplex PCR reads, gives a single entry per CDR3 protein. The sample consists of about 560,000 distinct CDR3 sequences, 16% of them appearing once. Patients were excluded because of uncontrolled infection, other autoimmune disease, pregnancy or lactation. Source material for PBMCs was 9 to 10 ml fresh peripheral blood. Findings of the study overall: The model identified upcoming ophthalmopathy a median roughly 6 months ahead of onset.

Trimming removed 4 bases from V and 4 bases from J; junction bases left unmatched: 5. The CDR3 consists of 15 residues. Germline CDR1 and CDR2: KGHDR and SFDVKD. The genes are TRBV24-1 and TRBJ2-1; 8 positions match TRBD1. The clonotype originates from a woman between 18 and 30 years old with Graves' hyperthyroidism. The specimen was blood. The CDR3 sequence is CATSEGTGLYNEQFF. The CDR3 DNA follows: TGTGCCACCAGTGAGGGGACAGGATTATACAATGAGCAGTTCTTC.